Below are 20 T cell receptor beta chains sequenced from a single sample in a study of blood T cell repertoires in COVID-19. Some clones are missing from TCRdb's copy, which holds only in-frame ones; the method was immunoSEQ multiplex PCR. The sample holds 95,000 to 150,000 clones, 65% to 85% seen once. The source material was PBMCs or T cells enriched from blood (not recorded which). These receptors came from a woman between 25 and 40 years old who had recovered from COVID-19.

This clone occurred once. V usage is TRBV5-5 and J usage is TRBJ2-3; 7 bases are shared with TRBD1. The CDR3 totals 14 residues. The V and J ends lost 6 bases and 5 bases, in that order; junction bases with no gene match: 9. Germline V gives CDR1 SGHKS, CDR2 YYEKEE (reference sequence). The CDR3 is CASTLLTGVDTQYF. The CDR3 DNA reads TGTGCCAGCACCCTGCTTACAGGGGTAGATACGCAGTATTTT.

This clone was counted only a few times. V gene TRBV7-9 combines with J gene TRBJ2-2; D may be TRBD2 (6 bases). This CDR3 comprises 16 residues. Trimming removed 5 bases at V and 3 bases at J, with 16 bases between. Germline-derived CDR1 and CDR2 are SEHNR and FQNEAQ (reference sequence). The CDR3 region is CASSQAAGFYTGELFF. CDR3 sequence (DNA): TGTGCCAGCAGCCAAGCTGCGGGATTCTACACCGGGGAGCTGTTTTTT.

The chain is built from TRBV7-6 and TRBJ2-7; 10 bases fit TRBD2. Trimming removed 0 bases from V and 4 bases from J; junction bases left unmatched: 6. The CDR3 has 16 residues. CDR1 and CDR2 (germline): SGHVS, FNYEAQ. CDR3 in DNA: TGTGCCAGCAGCTTAGCGTCGAGCGGGAGGGGGTACGAGCAGTACTTC. This sequence encodes CASSLASSGRGYEQYF.

The table lists this clone with a count of one. Relative to the germline gene, one junction end is altered; a read error may explain this. The chain couples TRBV7-9 to TRBJ2-7; possibly TRBD1 for D (6 bases). Germline CDR1 is SEHNR and CDR2 is FQNEAQ (reference sequence). The CDR3 has 14 residues. CDR3: CASSFAGRGRSKDF. In DNA form, the CDR3 reads TGTGCCAGCAGCTTTGCGGGCAGGGGCCGTAGTAAGGACTTC.

This chain joins TRBV28 and TRBJ1-3, with 8 bases aligning to TRBD1. Trimming cost V 6 bases and J 0 bases; bases outside gene matches: 4. The CDR3 extends over 15 amino acids. The germline V gene encodes CDR1 MDHEN and CDR2 SYDVKM. The CDR3 DNA is TGTGCCAGCAGAAGGGACAGGTCCTCTGGAAACACCATATATTTT. It is translated as CASRRDRSSGNTIYF.

This clone has a single count. The chain couples TRBV4-3 to TRBJ1-2, with D maybe TRBD1 (6 bases). Germline CDR1 LGHNA, CDR2 YSLEER. The CDR3 length is 16 residues. V was cut by 0 bases and J by 2 bases, with 13 bases left in between. CDR3 residues: CASSQDRLGANYGYTF. CDR3 nucleotides: TGCGCCAGCAGCCAAGATCGGCTGGGGGCGAACTATGGCTACACCTTC.

The chain employs TRBV10-1 and TRBJ2-1; 12 nucleotides align to TRBD2. The CDR3 is 17 residues long. Germline CDR1 reads WNHNN; CDR2 reads SYGVQD (reference sequence). With 0 bases clipped from V and 6 bases from J, the junction kept 6 bases outside the gene matches. As DNA, the CDR3 is TGCGCCAGCAGTGAGTCGCGGGGGACTAGCGGGTTCAATGAGCAGTTCTTC. Protein: CASSESRGTSGFNEQFF.

The chain carries TRBV6-5 and TRBJ1-1, with D possibly TRBD1 on 6 matching bases. The V gene lost 6 bases and the J gene lost 9 bases, with 23 bases spanning the gap. CDR3 length: 15 residues. Germline V gives CDR1 MNHEY, CDR2 SVGAGI. DNA for the CDR3: TGTGCCAGCAGACCCATGACAGACAGGATTCCTAAAGCTTTCTTT. Encoded protein: CASRPMTDRIPKAFF.

This chain links TRBV30 with TRBJ1-4; possibly TRBD1 for D (6 bases). Germline assignment: CDR1 GTSNPN and CDR2 SVGIG (reference sequence). The germline V and J ends were trimmed by 5 bases and 5 bases, with 12 bases remaining between them. The CDR3 has 13 amino acids. The CDR3 sequence: CAWRTERNEKLFF. The CDR3 region has the DNA TGTGCCTGGCGGACAGAACGAAATGAAAAACTGTTTTTT.

The chain employs TRBV5-1 and TRBJ1-1, with D possibly being TRBD1 (5 bases). CDR3 length: 15 residues. Germline assignment: CDR1 SGHRS and CDR2 YFSETQ. V was cut by 0 bases and J by 2 bases, with 11 bases left in between. CDR3: CASSLGTLSNTEAFF. DNA for the CDR3: TGCGCCAGCAGCTTGGGGACACTATCTAACACTGAAGCTTTCTTT.

The chain employs TRBV12-3 or TRBV12-4 and TRBJ1-5; no clear D gene. This CDR3 is 13 amino acids long. V was shortened by 3 bases and J by 6 bases, with 9 bases between the two germline ends. The CDR3 is CASSFEEFQPQHF. The CDR3 DNA reads as TGTGCCAGCAGTTTCGAGGAATTTCAGCCCCAGCATTTT.

The chain links TRBV18 to TRBJ1-1; 9 bases are shared with TRBD1. The germline gives CDR1 KGHSH, CDR2 LQKENI. The CDR3 length is 14 residues. Trimming at V came to 6 bases and at J to 6 bases, leaving 8 bases not matched to a gene. The CDR3 bases are TGTGCCAGCTCCCGGGGACAGGGAGGAGCTGAAGCTTTCTTT. Translation: CASSRGQGGAEAFF.

The chain has TRBV2 and TRBJ1-5; no firm D call. V dropped 4 bases and J dropped 5 bases, with 12 bases sitting between them. The length of the CDR3 is 14 residues. Germline loops: CDR1 SNHLY, CDR2 FYNNEI. CDR3 DNA: TGTGCCAGCAGTGTGGCAGGAAGGTATCAGCCCCAGCATTTT. It is translated as CASSVAGRYQPQHF.

This clone has a handful of counts. CDR3 sequence reads: CASSLRVDTQYF. In DNA, the CDR3 is TGTGCCAGCAGCCTCCGGGTGGATACGCAGTATTTT. This chain joins TRBV14 and TRBJ2-3, with D uncertain. The CDR3 runs 12 residues. The ends were cut back, 4 bases at V and 6 bases at J, with 8 bases in the middle. Germline CDR1 is SGHDN and CDR2 is FVKESK.

The chain couples TRBV27 to TRBJ2-1; TRBD1 matches at 9 bases. This CDR3 contains 15 residues. The germline gives CDR1 MNHEY, CDR2 SMNVEV (reference sequence). Germline trimming cut 7 bases from V and 4 bases from J; bases unmatched to any gene: 8. In nucleotides, the CDR3 is TGTGCCAGCACCTACAGGGGGCTTGTTTACAATGAGCAGTTCTTC. This sequence encodes CASTYRGLVYNEQFF.

This chain links TRBV9 with TRBJ2-5; 14 nucleotides agree with TRBD2. The CDR3 length is 15 residues. CDR1 is SGDLS, CDR2 YYNGEE, per germline. V shed 3 bases, J shed 3 bases, and the junction held 1 base outside the gene matches. The CDR3, as DNA: TGTGCCAGCAGCGGGGGACTAGCGGGGGAAGAGACCCAGTACTTC. It translates to CASSGGLAGEETQYF.

J is TRBJ2-7 and V is TRBV29-1; unclear D gene. Trimming shortened V by 7 bases and J by 2 bases, and 9 bases separated the two germline ends. The CDR3 is 11 amino acids. CDR1 and CDR2 (germline): SQVTM, ANQGSEA. CDR3 in amino acids: CSALVTYEQYF. In DNA form, the CDR3 reads TGCAGCGCTCTAGTTACCTACGAGCAGTACTTC.

This rearrangement joins TRBV28 to TRBJ2-5; TRBD2 agrees at 13 bases. J lost 5 bases, V lost 2 bases, and 11 bases had no gene match. The germline CDR1 and CDR2 sequences are MDHEN and SYDVKM. The CDR3 is made up of 18 amino acids. In DNA, the CDR3 is TGTGCCAGCAGTTTACGACTAGCGGGAGGTTTAGGGTTGGAGACCCAGTACTTC. Its translation: CASSLRLAGGLGLETQYF.

The V and J genes are TRBV21-1 and TRBJ2-5; the table's D call, TRBD1, was not checked against the DNA. TRBV21-1 is recorded as a pseudogene. This CDR3 is 15 amino acids long. Here the CDR3 reads CASSTPGQIQETQYF. As DNA, the CDR3 is TGTGCCAGCAGCACACCGGGACAGATACAAGAGACCCAGTACTTC.

V and J are TRBV19 and TRBJ2-3; the match to TRBD2 covers 9 bases. The CDR3 sequence is 11 residues long. The germline CDR1 and CDR2 sequences are LNHDA and SQIVND (reference sequence). The CDR3 DNA follows: TGTGCGGCGGGAGGGACAGATACGCAGTATTTT. Amino acid sequence: CAAGGTDTQYF. Variable domain in full (rest from reference TRBV19 and TRBJ2-3): DGGITQSPKYLFRKEGQNVTLSCEQNLNHDAMYWYRQDPGQGLRLIYYSQIVNDFQKGDIAEGYSVSREKKESFPLTVTSAQKNPTAFYLCAAGGTDTQYFGPGTRLTVL.